One and the same sample provided the 20 T cell receptor beta chains below, sequenced in a study of PD-1 blockade in mismatch repair-deficient tumors. TCRdb's table, derived via immunoSEQ multiplex PCR, lists solely in-frame clones and lacks some. Seen here are tens of thousands of clones, more than 65% observed once, and the top ten hold roughly 2.8%. The source was peripheral blood, collected 12 weeks after starting pembrolizumab. The receptor set was obtained from an adult with mismatch repair-deficient cancer.

The chain links TRBV5-4 to TRBJ2-2; D may be TRBD2 (6 bases). The V end lost 4 bases, the J end lost 2 bases, and 12 bases lay between the germline ends. The germline CDR1 and CDR2 sequences are SGHNT and YYREEE (reference sequence). The CDR3 is 15 amino acids. The CDR3 nucleotides are TGTGCCAGCAGCCGGCCGGGACTTAACACCGGGGAGCTGTTTTTT. This translates into CASSRPGLNTGELFF.

The rearrangement links TRBV7-2 to TRBJ2-7; TRBD2 agrees at 14 bases. Trimming cost V 3 bases and J 6 bases; bases outside gene matches: 1. In germline, CDR1 is SGHTA, CDR2 FQGNSA. This CDR3 has 14 amino acids. CDR3 sequence (DNA): TGTGCCAGCAGCTTGGGACTAGCGGGAGTCGAGCAGTACTTC. It encodes CASSLGLAGVEQYF.

The rearrangement uses TRBV11-2 and TRBJ2-7; D is undetermined. V lost 0 bases and J 4 bases, leaving 13 bases between the germline ends. The CDR3 has 15 residues. Germline loops: CDR1 SGHAT, CDR2 FQNNGV. CDR3 nucleotide sequence: TGTGCCAGCAGCTTAGAGCGGTTGGACCCTTACGAGCAGTACTTC. Its protein is CASSLERLDPYEQYF.

The rearrangement joins TRBV28 to TRBJ2-7; maybe TRBD1 (6 bases). Deletions cut 6 bases from V and 2 bases from J, with 26 bases between. Per the germline V gene, CDR1 is MDHEN and CDR2 is SYDVKM. The CDR3 totals 18 residues. DNA for the CDR3: TGTGCCAGCAGGGAGGACAGTTTAATAACACACCGCACCTACGAGCAGTACTTC. It encodes CASREDSLITHRTYEQYF.

This clone has more than one count but fewer than ten. This chain uses TRBV14 with TRBJ2-7, with TRBD1 identical over 7 bases. The length of the CDR3 is 15 residues. The V gene end was trimmed by 4 bases and the J gene end by 0 bases; junction bases not matched to a gene: 6. Germline CDR1 is SGHDN and CDR2 is FVKESK. The CDR3 DNA sequence: TGTGCCAGCAGCCTTTGGGACAGTAGCTCCTACGAGCAGTACTTC. Protein: CASSLWDSSSYEQYF.

This chain connects TRBV11-1 to TRBJ1-4; D gene unclear. This CDR3 comprises 11 residues. The germline V gene has CDR1 SGHAT and CDR2 FQDESV (reference sequence). V lost 8 bases, J lost 5 bases, and 6 bases lay in between. CDR3 sequence: CASSRNEKLFF. Written as DNA, the CDR3 is TGTGCCAGCTCCAGGAATGAAAAACTGTTTTTT.

The chain is built from TRBV5-1 and TRBJ2-7; TRBD2 matches 11 bases. V was clipped by 6 bases and J by 3 bases; unmatched bases: 8. From germline, CDR1 is SGHRS and CDR2 YFSETQ. CDR3 size: 15 residues. CDR3 nucleotide sequence: TGCGCCAGCAACCTACTAGCGGGAGAAGTCTACGAGCAGTACTTC. This sequence encodes CASNLLAGEVYEQYF.

The chain is built from TRBV29-1 and TRBJ1-1; D is ambiguous. Germline lookup yields CDR1 SQVTM and CDR2 ANQGSEA. V was shortened by 6 bases and J by 1 base, with 12 bases between the two germline ends. This CDR3 spans 13 amino acids. The CDR3 nucleotides are TGCAGCGTCCCTCCCGGACGGAACACTGAAGCTTTCTTT. It encodes CSVPPGRNTEAFF.

The V and J genes are TRBV4-3 and TRBJ2-1, with 8 bases lining up with TRBD2. J lost 0 bases, V lost 4 bases, and 8 bases had no gene match. Germline-derived CDR1 and CDR2 are LGHNA and YSLEER. The CDR3 runs 17 residues. CDR3: CASSPRAGGSSYNEQFF. The DNA of the CDR3 is TGCGCCAGCAGCCCGAGGGCGGGAGGTAGCTCCTACAATGAGCAGTTCTTC.

The chain uses TRBV29-1 and TRBJ2-4; 8 nucleotides match TRBD2. The CDR3 runs to 13 residues. V was clipped by 2 bases and J by 8 bases; unmatched bases: 5. CDR1 and CDR2 (germline): SQVTM, ANQGSEA. The CDR3 DNA reads as TGCAGCGTTGAATTGGACGGGAGGGACATTCAGTACTTC. Protein product: CSVELDGRDIQYF.

Here the CDR3 reads CASSEGSSQYF. The CDR3 bases are TGTGCCAGCAGTGAAGGTTCTAGTCAGTACTTC. The chain joins TRBV2 to TRBJ2-7; D is unresolved. Germline values: CDR1 SNHLY, CDR2 FYNNEI. The CDR3 contains 11 residues. V was cut by 1 base and J by 10 bases, with 8 bases left in between. The complete variable domain, with remaining parts taken from reference TRBV2 and TRBJ2-7, reads EPEVTQTPSHQVTQMGQEVILRCVPISNHLYFYWYRQILGQKVEFLVSFYNNEISEKSEIFDDQFSVERPDGSNFTLKIRSTKLEDSAMYFCASSEGSSQYFGPGTRLTVT.

The chain carries TRBV21-1 and TRBJ2-3; the table's D call of TRBD1 was not tested on the DNA. TRBV21-1 is assigned pseudogene status. The CDR3 length is 19 residues. The CDR3 DNA reads TGTGCCAGCAGCAATGACGGCAGGGGGTACACCATTAGCACAGATACGCAGTATTTT. It specifies CASSNDGRGYTISTDTQYF.

The CDR3 region has the DNA TGTGCCAGCAGCGAGGGACAGTCATACGAGCAGTACTTC. Translating it yields CASSEGQSYEQYF. The V gene is TRBV7-8, the J gene TRBJ2-5; TRBD1 matches 7 bases. The DNA end is a closer match to TRBJ2-7, so the J assignment may be wrong. CDR1 SGHVS and CDR2 FQNEAQ come from the germline V gene. The CDR3 is 13 amino acids.

The V and J genes are TRBV30 and TRBJ1-1; D remains ambiguous. Germline-derived CDR1 and CDR2 are GTSNPN and SVGIG (reference sequence). Trimming removed 7 bases from V and 1 base from J, with 10 bases in between. CDR3 length: 12 residues. The CDR3 protein is CAFGASNTEAFF. The CDR3 DNA sequence: TGTGCCTTCGGAGCCTCGAACACTGAAGCTTTCTTT.

The chain links TRBV21-1 to TRBJ2-3; the table assigns TRBD1, which was not confirmed against the DNA. TRBV21-1 is a recognized pseudogene. CDR3 length: 13 residues. CDR3: CASSNLRDYTQYF. The CDR3 DNA is TGTGCCAGCAGCAATCTCAGGGATTATACGCAGTATTTT.

The chain links TRBV7-9 to TRBJ2-4; 8 bases are a match to TRBD2. The V gene end was trimmed by 5 bases and the J gene end by 4 bases; junction bases not matched to a gene: 4. Germline CDR1 reads SEHNR; CDR2 reads FQNEAQ (reference sequence). This CDR3 contains 14 residues. CDR3 coding DNA: TGTGCCAGCAGCACATTAGCGGGGAAAAACATTCAGTACTTC. Amino acids: CASSTLAGKNIQYF.

The sample holds one count of this clone. The rearrangement joins TRBV6-6 to TRBJ2-2; D remains ambiguous. The CDR3 runs 14 residues. The germline V and J ends were trimmed by 6 bases and 1 base, with 9 bases remaining between them. The germline V gene has CDR1 MNHNY and CDR2 SVGAGI (reference sequence). CDR3 protein: CASSVEQNTGELFF. The CDR3 DNA reads TGTGCCAGCAGCGTCGAGCAGAACACCGGGGAGCTGTTTTTT.

The genes are TRBV7-3 and TRBJ2-1, with 8 bases aligning to TRBD2. This CDR3 is 15 amino acids long. V lost 5 bases to trimming and J lost 0 bases; unmatched junction nucleotides: 3. CDR1 is SGHTA, CDR2 FQGTGA, per germline. The CDR3 DNA reads TGTGCCAGCAGCGACAGCGGGAGCTCCTACAATGAGCAGTTCTTC. Its protein is CASSDSGSSYNEQFF.

The chain is built from TRBV7-8 and TRBJ2-2, with 8 bases identical to TRBD1. The CDR3 is 15 residues long. CDR1 and CDR2 (germline): SGHVS, FQNEAQ. J lost 5 bases, V lost 8 bases, and 10 bases had no gene match. The CDR3 here is CASDRAGGETGELFF. For the CDR3, the DNA is TGTGCCAGCGATCGAGCAGGGGGCGAAACCGGGGAGCTGTTTTTT.

The rearrangement links TRBV5-6 to TRBJ2-1; D remains unclear. Germline V CDR1 and CDR2: SGHDT, YYEEEE. V was shortened by 2 bases and J by 9 bases, with 9 bases between the two germline ends. The CDR3 sequence is 12 residues long. Written as DNA, the CDR3 is TGTGCCAGCAGCTTTACGGGTGGTGAGCAGTTCTTC. It specifies CASSFTGGEQFF.